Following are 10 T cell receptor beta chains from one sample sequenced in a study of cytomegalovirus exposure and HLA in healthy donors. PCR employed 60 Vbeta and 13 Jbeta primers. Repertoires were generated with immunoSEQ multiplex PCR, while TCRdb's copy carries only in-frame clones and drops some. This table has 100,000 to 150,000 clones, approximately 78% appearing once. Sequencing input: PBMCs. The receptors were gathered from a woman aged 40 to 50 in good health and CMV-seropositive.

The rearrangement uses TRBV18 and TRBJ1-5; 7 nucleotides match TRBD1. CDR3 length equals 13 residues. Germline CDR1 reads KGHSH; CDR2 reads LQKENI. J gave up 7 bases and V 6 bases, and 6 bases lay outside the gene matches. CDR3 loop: CASSPGQFQPQHF. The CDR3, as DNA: TGTGCCAGCTCGCCGGGACAGTTCCAGCCCCAGCATTTT.

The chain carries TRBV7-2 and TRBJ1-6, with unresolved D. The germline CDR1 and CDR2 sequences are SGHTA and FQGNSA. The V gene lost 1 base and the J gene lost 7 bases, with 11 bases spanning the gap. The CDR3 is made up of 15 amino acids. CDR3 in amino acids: CASSLDGLGNSPLHF. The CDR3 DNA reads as TGTGCCAGCAGCTTAGACGGACTTGGGAATTCACCCCTCCACTTT.

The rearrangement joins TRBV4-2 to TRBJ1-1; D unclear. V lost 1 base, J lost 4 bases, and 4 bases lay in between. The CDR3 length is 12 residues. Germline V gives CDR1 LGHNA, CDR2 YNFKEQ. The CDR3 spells CASSQGLTEAFF. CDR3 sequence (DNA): TGTGCCAGCAGCCAAGGTCTCACTGAAGCTTTCTTT.

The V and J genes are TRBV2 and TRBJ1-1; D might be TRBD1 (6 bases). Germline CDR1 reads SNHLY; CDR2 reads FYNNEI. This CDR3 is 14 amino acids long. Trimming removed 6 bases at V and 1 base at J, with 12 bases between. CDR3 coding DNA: TGTGCCAGCAGGGTGGAACAGGGGAACACTGAAGCTTTCTTT. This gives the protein CASRVEQGNTEAFF.

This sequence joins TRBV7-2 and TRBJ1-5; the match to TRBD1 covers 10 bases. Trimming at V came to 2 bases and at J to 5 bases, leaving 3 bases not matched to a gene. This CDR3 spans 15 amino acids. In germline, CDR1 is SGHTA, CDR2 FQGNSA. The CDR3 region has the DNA TGTGCCAGCAGCTTACGACAGGGGGCCGATCAGCCCCAGCATTTT. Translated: CASSLRQGADQPQHF. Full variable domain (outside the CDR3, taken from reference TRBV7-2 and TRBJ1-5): GAGVSQSPSNKVTEKGKDVELRCDPISGHTALYWYRQSLGQGLEFLIYFQGNSAPDKSGLPSDRFSAERTGGSVSTLTIQRTQQEDSAVYLCASSLRQGADQPQHFGDGTRLSIL.

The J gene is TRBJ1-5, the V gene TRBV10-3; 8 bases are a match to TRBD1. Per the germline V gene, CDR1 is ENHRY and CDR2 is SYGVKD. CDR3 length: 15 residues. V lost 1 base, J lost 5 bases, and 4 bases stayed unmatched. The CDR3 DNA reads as TGTGCCATCAGTGAGTGGACAGGGAAGGATCAGCCCCAGCATTTT. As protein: CAISEWTGKDQPQHF.

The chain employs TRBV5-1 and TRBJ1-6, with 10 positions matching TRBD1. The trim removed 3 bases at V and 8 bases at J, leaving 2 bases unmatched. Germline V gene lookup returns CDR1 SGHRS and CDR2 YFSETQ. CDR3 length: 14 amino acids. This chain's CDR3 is CASSWGQGYSPLHF. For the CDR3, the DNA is TGCGCCAGCAGCTGGGGACAGGGGTATTCACCCCTCCACTTT.

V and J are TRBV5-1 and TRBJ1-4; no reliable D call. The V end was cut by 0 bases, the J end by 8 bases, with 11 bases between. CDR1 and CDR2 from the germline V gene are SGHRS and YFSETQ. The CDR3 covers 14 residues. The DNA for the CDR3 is TGCGCCAGCAGCTTGGACTCCGCCGCGGAAAAACTGTTTTTT. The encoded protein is CASSLDSAAEKLFF.

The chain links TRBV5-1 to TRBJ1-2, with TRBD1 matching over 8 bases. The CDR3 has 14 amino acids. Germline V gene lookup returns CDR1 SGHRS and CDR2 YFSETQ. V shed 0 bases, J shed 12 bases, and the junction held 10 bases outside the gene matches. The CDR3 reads CASSLAMDRVGHTF. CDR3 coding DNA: TGCGCCAGCAGCTTGGCCATGGACAGGGTCGGTCACACCTTC.

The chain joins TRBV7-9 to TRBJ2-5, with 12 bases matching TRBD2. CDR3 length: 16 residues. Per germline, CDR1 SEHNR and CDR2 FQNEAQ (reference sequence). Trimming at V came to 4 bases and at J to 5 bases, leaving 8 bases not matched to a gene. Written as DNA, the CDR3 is TGTGCCAGCAGCTCGCGACTAGCGGGGGAAGGGGAGACCCAGTACTTC. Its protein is CASSSRLAGEGETQYF.